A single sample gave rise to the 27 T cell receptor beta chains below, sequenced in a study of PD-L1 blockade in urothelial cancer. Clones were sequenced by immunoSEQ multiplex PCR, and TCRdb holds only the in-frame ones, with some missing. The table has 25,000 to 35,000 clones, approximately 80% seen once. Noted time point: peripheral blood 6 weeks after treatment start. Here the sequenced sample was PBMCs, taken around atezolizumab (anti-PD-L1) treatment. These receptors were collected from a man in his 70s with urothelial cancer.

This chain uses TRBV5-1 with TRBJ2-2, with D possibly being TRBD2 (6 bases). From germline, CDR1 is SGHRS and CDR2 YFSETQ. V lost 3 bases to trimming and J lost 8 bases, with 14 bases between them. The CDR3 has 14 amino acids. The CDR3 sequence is CASSWGTARGELFF. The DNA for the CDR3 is TGCGCCAGCAGCTGGGGGACTGCAAGGGGGGAGCTGTTTTTT.

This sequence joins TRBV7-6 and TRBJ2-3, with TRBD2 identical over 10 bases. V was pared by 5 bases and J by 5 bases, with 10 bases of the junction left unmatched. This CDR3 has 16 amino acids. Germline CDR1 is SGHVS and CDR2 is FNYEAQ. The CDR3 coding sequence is TGTGCCAGCAGCGCTGCTAGCGGGAGAGGTGTAGATACGCAGTATTTT. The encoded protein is CASSAASGRGVDTQYF.

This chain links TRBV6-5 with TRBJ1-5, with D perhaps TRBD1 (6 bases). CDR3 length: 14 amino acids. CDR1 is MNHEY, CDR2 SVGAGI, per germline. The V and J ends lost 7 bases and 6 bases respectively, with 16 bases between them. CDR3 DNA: TGTGCCAGCACCCCTACAGGGTCGAGTCAGCCCCAGCATTTT. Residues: CASTPTGSSQPQHF.

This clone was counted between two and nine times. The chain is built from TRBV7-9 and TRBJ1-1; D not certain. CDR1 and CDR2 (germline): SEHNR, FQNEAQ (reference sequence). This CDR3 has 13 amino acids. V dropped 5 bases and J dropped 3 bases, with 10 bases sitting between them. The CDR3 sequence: CASSPSGDTEAFF. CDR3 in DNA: TGTGCCAGCAGCCCTTCGGGTGACACTGAAGCTTTCTTT.

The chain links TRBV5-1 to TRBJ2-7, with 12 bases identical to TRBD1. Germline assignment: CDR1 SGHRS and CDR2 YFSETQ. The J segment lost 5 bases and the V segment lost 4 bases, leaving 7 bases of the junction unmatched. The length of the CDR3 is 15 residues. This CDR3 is CASSRGTGGRNEQYF. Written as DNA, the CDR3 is TGCGCCAGCAGCAGAGGGACAGGGGGCCGTAACGAGCAGTACTTC.

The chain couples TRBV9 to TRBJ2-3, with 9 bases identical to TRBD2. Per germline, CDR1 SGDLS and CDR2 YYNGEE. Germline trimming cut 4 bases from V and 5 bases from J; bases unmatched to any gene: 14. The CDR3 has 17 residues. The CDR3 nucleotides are TGTGCCAGCAGCATTCGCGGGGGGGCGATCGCAGGAGATACGCAGTATTTT. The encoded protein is CASSIRGGAIAGDTQYF.

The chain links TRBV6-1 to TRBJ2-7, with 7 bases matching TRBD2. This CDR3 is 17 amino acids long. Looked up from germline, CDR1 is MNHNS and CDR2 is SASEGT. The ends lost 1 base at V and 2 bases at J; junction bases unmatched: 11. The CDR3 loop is CASSEGDASGIPYEQYF. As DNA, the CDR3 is TGTGCCAGCAGTGAAGGGGACGCCAGCGGGATTCCCTACGAGCAGTACTTC.

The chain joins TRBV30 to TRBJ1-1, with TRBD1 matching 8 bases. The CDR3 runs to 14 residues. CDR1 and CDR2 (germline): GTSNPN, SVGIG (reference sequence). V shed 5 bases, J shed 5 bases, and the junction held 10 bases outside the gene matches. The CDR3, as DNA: TGTGCCTGGCGCAGGGGGCCGGTGCAGACTGAAGCTTTCTTT. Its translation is CAWRRGPVQTEAFF.

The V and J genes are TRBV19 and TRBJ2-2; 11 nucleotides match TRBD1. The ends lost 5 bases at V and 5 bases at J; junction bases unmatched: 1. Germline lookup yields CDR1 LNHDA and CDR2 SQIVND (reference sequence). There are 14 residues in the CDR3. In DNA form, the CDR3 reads TGTGCCAGTAGTGGGACAGGGGGTACCGGGGAGCTGTTTTTT. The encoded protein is CASSGTGGTGELFF.

The CDR3, as DNA: TGTGCCAGTAGTTACCCAATGGGTAGCGGGAGTCCCCACGAGCAGTACTTC. This encodes CASSYPMGSGSPHEQYF. This sequence joins TRBV19 and TRBJ2-7; 9 nucleotides align to TRBD2. The CDR3 is 17 residues long. Germline V CDR1 and CDR2: LNHDA, SQIVND (reference sequence). The junction had 16 bases not matched to a gene; V was cut back by 5 bases and J by 5 bases.

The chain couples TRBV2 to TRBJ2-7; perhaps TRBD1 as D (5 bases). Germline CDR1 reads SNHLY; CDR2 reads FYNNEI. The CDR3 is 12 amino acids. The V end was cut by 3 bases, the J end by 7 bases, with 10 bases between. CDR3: CASSDRAVEQYF. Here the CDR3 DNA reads TGTGCCAGCAGTGACAGGGCGGTGGAGCAGTACTTC.

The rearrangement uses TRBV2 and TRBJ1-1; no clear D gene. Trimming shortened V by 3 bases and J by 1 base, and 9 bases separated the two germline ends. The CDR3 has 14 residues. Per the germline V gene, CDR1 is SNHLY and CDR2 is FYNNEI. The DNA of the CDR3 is TGTGCCAGCAGTGATGAACGGTCGAACACTGAAGCTTTCTTT. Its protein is CASSDERSNTEAFF.

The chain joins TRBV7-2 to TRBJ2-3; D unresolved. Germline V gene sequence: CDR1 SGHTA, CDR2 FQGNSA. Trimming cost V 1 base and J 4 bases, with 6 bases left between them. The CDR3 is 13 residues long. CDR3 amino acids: CASSLGTADTQYF. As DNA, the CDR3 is TGTGCCAGCAGCTTAGGAACGGCAGATACGCAGTATTTT.

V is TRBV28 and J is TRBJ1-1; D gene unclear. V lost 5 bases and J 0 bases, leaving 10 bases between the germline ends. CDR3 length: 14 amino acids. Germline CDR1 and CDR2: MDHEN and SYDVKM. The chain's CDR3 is CASSRPAVNTEAFF. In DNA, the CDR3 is TGTGCCAGCAGTCGACCGGCGGTGAACACTGAAGCTTTCTTT.

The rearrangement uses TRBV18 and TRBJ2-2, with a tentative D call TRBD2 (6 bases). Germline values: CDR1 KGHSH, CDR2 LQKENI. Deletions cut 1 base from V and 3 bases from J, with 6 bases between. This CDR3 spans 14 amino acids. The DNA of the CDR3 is TGTGCCAGCTCACCACGGGGGGACACCGGGGAGCTGTTTTTT. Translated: CASSPRGDTGELFF.

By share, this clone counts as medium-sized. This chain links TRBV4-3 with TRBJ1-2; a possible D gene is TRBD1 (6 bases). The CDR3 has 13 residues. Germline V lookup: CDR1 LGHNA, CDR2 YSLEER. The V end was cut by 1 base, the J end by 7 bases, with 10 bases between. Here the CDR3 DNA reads TGCGCCAGCAGCCAAGTCGGGACATCTGGCTACACCTTC. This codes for CASSQVGTSGYTF.

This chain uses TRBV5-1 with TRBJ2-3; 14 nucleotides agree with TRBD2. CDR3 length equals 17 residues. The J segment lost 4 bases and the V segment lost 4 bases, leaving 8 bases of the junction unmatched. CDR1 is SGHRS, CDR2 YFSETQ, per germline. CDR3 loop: CASSVSGTSGRPDTQYF. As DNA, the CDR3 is TGCGCCAGCAGCGTCTCCGGGACTAGCGGGAGACCAGATACGCAGTATTTT.

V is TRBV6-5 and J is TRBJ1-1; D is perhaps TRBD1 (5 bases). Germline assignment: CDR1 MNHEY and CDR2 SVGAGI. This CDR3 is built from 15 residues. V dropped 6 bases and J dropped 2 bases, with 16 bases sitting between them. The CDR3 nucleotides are TGTGCCAGCAGCCCCCCCGGCAGGGCTAACACTGAAGCTTTCTTT. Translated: CASSPPGRANTEAFF.

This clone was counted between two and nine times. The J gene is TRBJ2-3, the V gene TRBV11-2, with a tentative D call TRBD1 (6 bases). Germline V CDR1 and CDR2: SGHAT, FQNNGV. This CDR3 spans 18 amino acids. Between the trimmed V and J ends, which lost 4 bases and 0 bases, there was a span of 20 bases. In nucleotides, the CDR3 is TGTGCCAGCAGCTCTAAGAATTGGGGACATACCAGCACAGATACGCAGTATTTT. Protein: CASSSKNWGHTSTDTQYF.

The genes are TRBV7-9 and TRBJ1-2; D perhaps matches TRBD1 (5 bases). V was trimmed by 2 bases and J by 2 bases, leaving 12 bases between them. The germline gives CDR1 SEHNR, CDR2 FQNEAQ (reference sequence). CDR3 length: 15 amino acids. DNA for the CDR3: TGTGCCAGCAGCTTAATATCAGCAGGGAACTATGGCTACACCTTC. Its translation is CASSLISAGNYGYTF.

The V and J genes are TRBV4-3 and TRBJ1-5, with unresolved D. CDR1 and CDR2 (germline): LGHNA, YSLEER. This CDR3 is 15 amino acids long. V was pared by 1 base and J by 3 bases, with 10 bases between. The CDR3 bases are TGCGCCAGCAGCCAAGTGTATGGAGACAATCAGCCCCAGCATTTT. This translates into CASSQVYGDNQPQHF.

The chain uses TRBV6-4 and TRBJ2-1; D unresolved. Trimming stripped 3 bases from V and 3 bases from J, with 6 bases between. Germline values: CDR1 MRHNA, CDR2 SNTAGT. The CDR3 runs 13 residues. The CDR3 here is CASSEQIYNEQFF. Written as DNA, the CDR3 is TGTGCCAGCAGTGAGCAGATCTACAATGAGCAGTTCTTC.

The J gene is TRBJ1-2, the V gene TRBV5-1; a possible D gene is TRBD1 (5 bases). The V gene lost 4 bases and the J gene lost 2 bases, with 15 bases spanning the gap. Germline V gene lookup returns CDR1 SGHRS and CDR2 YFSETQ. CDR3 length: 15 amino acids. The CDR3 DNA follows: TGCGCCAGCAGCCCGCCGACAGCGCTAAACTATGGCTACACCTTC. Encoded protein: CASSPPTALNYGYTF.

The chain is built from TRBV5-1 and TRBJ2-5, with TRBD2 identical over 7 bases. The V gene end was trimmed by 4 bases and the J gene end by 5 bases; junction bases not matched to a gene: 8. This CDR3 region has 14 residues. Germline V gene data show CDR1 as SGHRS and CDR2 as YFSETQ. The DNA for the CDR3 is TGCGCCAGCAGCCCGGGACTATGGGGGGAGACCCAGTACTTC. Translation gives CASSPGLWGETQYF.

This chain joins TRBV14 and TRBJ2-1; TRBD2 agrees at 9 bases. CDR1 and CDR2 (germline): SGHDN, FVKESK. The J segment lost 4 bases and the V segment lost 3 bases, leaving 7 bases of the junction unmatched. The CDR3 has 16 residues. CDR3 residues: CASSHWGSGRYNEQFF. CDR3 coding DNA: TGTGCCAGCAGCCACTGGGGTAGCGGGAGATACAATGAGCAGTTCTTC. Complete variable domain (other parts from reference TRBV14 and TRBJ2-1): EAGVTQFPSHSVIEKGQTVTLRCDPISGHDNLYWYRRVMGKEIKFLLHFVKESKQDESGMPNNRFLAERTGGTYSTLKVQPAELEDSGVYFCASSHWGSGRYNEQFFGPGTRLTVL.

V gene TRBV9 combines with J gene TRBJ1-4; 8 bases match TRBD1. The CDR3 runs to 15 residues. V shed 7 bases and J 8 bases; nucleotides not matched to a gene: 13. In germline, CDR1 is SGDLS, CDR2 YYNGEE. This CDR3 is CASGGAQGAGEKLFF. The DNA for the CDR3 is TGTGCCAGCGGTGGGGCGCAGGGGGCAGGAGAAAAACTGTTTTTT.

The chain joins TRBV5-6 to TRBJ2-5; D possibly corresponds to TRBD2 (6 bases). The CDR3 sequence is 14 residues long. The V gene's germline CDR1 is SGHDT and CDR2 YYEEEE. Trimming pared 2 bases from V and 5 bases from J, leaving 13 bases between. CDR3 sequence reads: CASSLRGAGETQYF. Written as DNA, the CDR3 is TGTGCCAGCAGCTTACGAGGGGCGGGGGAGACCCAGTACTTC.